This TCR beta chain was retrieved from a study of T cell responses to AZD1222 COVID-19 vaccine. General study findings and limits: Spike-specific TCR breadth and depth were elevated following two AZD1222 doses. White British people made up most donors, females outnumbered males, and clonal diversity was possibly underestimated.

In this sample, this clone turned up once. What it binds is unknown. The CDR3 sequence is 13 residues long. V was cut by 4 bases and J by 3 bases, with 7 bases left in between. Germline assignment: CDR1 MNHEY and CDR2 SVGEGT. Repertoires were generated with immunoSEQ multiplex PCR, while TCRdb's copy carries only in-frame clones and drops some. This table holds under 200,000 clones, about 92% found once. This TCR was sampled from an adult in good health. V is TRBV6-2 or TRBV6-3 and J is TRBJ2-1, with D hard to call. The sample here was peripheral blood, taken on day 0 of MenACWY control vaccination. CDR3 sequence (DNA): TGTGCCAGCAGTTTCGAGGTCTACAATGAGCAGTTCTTC. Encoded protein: CASSFEVYNEQFF.